One and the same sample provided the 10 T cell receptor beta chains below, sequenced in a study of T-cell reconstitution after alpha-beta-depleted transplantation in children. Preparation of the TCRbeta library was carried out with unique molecular identifiers. One entry per CDR3 protein results from TCRdb running MiXCR on the PCR reads. The table includes approximately 200,000 distinct CDR3 sequences, roughly 15% detected once. The sequenced sample was PBMCs from the stem cell graft donor, obtained from the stem cell graft. The receptors were sampled from a human donor who donated a stem cell graft to a child with acute lymphoblastic leukemia.

This clonotype was observed many times. The V and J genes are TRBV7-2 and TRBJ2-4; 12 bases are a match to TRBD2. V lost 5 bases to trimming and J lost 5 bases; unmatched junction nucleotides: 4. This CDR3 contains 15 residues. Germline loops: CDR1 SGHTA, CDR2 FQGNSA. This CDR3 is CASSRRTSGENIQYF. CDR3 bases: TGTGCCAGCAGCCGAAGGACTAGCGGGGAAAACATTCAGTACTTC.

V gene TRBV12-3 or TRBV12-4 combines with J gene TRBJ2-2; 11 bases line up with TRBD1. The CDR3 covers 14 residues. The ends lost 6 bases at V and 6 bases at J; junction bases unmatched: 3. CDR3 nucleotide sequence: TGTGCCAGCAGGCAGGGACAGGGGGCCGGGGAGCTGTTTTTT. It encodes CASRQGQGAGELFF.

This chain links TRBV12-3 or TRBV12-4 with TRBJ2-7; D uncertain. The CDR3 consists of 12 residues. V lost 5 bases, J lost 4 bases, and 9 bases lay in between. The CDR3 region is CASSPLQYEQYF. The DNA for the CDR3 is TGTGCCAGCAGTCCCCTCCAGTACGAGCAGTACTTC.

There are many counts of this clonotype. The chain employs TRBV20-1 and TRBJ2-1, with 9 bases matching TRBD2. Germline V CDR1 and CDR2: DFQATT, SNEGSKA (reference sequence). This CDR3 region has 15 residues. Germline trimming cut 1 base from V and 3 bases from J; bases unmatched to any gene: 4. CDR3 region: CSARGGTSFYNEQFF. CDR3 nucleotides: TGCAGTGCTAGAGGGGGGACTAGCTTCTACAATGAGCAGTTCTTC.

This chain uses TRBV11-2 with TRBJ2-2, with D uncertain. CDR1 is SGHAT and CDR2 is FQNNGV in the germline V gene. Between the trimmed V and J ends, which lost 4 bases and 2 bases, there was a span of 5 bases. This CDR3 has 13 residues. CDR3: CASSSPNTGELFF. CDR3 DNA sequence: TGTGCCAGCAGCTCCCCTAACACCGGGGAGCTGTTTTTT.

The chain employs TRBV20-1 and TRBJ1-4, with D unclear. CDR1 DFQATT and CDR2 SNEGSKA come from the germline V gene (reference sequence). This CDR3 spans 14 amino acids. Deletions cut 4 bases from V and 7 bases from J, with 16 bases between. CDR3 coding DNA: TGCAGTGCTAATTCGCCTGGTCGGGGTGAAAAACTGTTTTTT. This sequence encodes CSANSPGRGEKLFF.

This clonotype was found many times. The chain is built from TRBV5-1 and TRBJ2-3, with 8 positions matching TRBD2. The trim removed 3 bases at V and 6 bases at J, leaving 12 bases unmatched. The CDR3 totals 16 residues. The V gene's germline CDR1 is SGHRS and CDR2 YFSETQ. As DNA, the CDR3 is TGCGCCAGCAGCTGGAGTGTGTCGGGAGGGAGGGATACGCAGTATTTT. Its protein is CASSWSVSGGRDTQYF.

This clonotype appeared many times. This rearrangement joins TRBV6-1 to TRBJ2-1; 10 bases agree with TRBD1. Trimming cost V 7 bases and J 4 bases; bases outside gene matches: 7. The CDR3 spans 15 residues. Germline lookup yields CDR1 MNHNS and CDR2 SASEGT. The CDR3 bases are TGTGCCAGCAAACCGGACAGGGGGAGGTACAATGAGCAGTTCTTC. It is translated as CASKPDRGRYNEQFF.

This clonotype was recorded many times. The V gene is TRBV12-3 or TRBV12-4, the J gene TRBJ1-2; 10 nucleotides agree with TRBD1. This CDR3 is built from 13 residues. The junction had 1 base not matched to a gene; V was cut back by 4 bases and J by 5 bases. This CDR3 is CASSSGQGYGYTF. The CDR3 DNA reads TGTGCCAGCAGTTCGGGACAGGGGTATGGCTACACCTTC.

The table lists this clonotype with many counts. V usage is TRBV5-1 and J usage is TRBJ1-2; D not certain. CDR3 length: 12 residues. Germline CDR1 reads SGHRS; CDR2 reads YFSETQ. Trimming removed 5 bases from V and 4 bases from J, with 9 bases in between. CDR3 in amino acids: CASRPGSYGYTF. CDR3 sequence (DNA): TGCGCCAGCAGGCCCGGGAGCTATGGCTACACCTTC.